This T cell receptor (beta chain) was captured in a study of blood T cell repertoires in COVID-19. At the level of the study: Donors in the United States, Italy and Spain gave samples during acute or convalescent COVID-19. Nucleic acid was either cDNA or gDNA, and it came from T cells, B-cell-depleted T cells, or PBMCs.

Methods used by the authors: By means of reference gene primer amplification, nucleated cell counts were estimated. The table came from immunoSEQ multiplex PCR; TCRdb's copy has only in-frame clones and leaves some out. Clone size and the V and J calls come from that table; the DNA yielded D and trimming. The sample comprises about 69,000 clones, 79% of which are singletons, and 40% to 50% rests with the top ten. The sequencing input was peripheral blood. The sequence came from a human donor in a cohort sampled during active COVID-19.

The CDR3 region is CASSASGRIYEQYF. For the CDR3, the DNA is TGCGCCAGCAGTGCTAGCGGGAGAATCTACGAGCAGTACTTC. The chain joins TRBV10-1 to TRBJ2-7; 10 bases align to TRBD2. The germline V gene encodes CDR1 WNHNN and CDR2 SYGVQD (reference sequence). V trimming: 4 bases; J trimming: 3 bases; junction bases outside the gene matches: 3. The CDR3 extends over 14 amino acids.